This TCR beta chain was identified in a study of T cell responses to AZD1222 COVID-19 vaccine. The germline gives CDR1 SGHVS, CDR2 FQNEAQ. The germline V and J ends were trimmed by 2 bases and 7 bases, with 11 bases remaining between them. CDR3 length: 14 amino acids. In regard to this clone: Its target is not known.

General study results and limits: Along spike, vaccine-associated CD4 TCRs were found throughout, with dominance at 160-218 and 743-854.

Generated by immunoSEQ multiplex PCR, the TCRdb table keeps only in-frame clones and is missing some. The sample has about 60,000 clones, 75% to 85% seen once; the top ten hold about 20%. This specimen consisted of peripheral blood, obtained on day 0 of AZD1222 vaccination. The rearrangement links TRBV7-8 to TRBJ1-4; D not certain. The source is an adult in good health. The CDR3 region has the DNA TGTGCCAGCAGCTTAAACGGCGGAGCTGAAAAACTGTTTTTT. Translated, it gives CASSLNGGAEKLFF.